The 8 T cell receptor beta chains below come from one sample, sequenced in a study of T cell responses to AZD1222 COVID-19 vaccine. Sequencing was performed with immunoSEQ multiplex PCR; in TCRdb, only in-frame clones are kept and a portion is missing. Of 200,000 to 250,000 clones listed, 85% to 95% are singletons. Source: peripheral blood, taken on day 0 of MenACWY control vaccination. Receptors originate from an adult in good health.

The CDR3: CASSVGAGGPYNEQFF. The CDR3, as DNA: TGTGCCAGCAGCGTGGGAGCGGGGGGGCCATACAATGAGCAGTTCTTC. This chain connects TRBV9 to TRBJ2-1, with TRBD2 matching 10 bases. Germline V gene lookup returns CDR1 SGDLS and CDR2 YYNGEE. With V trimmed by 2 bases and J by 4 bases, 6 bases remained unmatched. The CDR3 consists of 16 residues. Filled out from reference TRBV9 and TRBJ2-1, the complete variable domain reads DSGVTQTPKHLITATGQRVTLRCSPRSGDLSVYWYQQSLDQGLQFLIQYYNGEERAKGNILERFSAQQFPDLHSELNLSSLELGDSALYFCASSVGAGGPYNEQFFGPGTRLTVL.

The rearrangement joins TRBV18 to TRBJ2-7, with no clear D. The germline gives CDR1 KGHSH, CDR2 LQKENI. V dropped 6 bases and J dropped 6 bases, with 12 bases sitting between them. The CDR3 runs to 12 residues. CDR3: CASSTLSAEQYF. The CDR3 bases are TGTGCCAGCTCGACCCTGTCGGCCGAGCAGTACTTC.

The rearrangement links TRBV3-1 (or the pseudogene TRBV3-2) to TRBJ2-7; possible D gene TRBD1, 6 bases. Germline V gives CDR1 LGHDT, CDR2 YNNKEL (reference sequence). The CDR3 spans 14 residues. Between the trimmed V and J ends, which lost 4 bases and 2 bases, there was a span of 12 bases. The CDR3 DNA reads TGTGCCAGCAGCCCAGGGACATGGACCTACGAGCAGTACTTC. It encodes CASSPGTWTYEQYF.

The chain recombines TRBV5-1 with TRBJ1-2, with D unclear. The CDR3 runs to 15 residues. The germline gives CDR1 SGHRS, CDR2 YFSETQ. Trimming took off 1 base at V and 0 bases at J, with 10 bases between the two ends. The chain's CDR3 is CASSLFSTANYGYTF. In DNA, the CDR3 is TGCGCCAGCAGCTTGTTCTCCACAGCTAACTATGGCTACACCTTC.

This rearrangement joins TRBV6-1 to TRBJ1-2; D remains unclear. Germline V CDR1 and CDR2: MNHNS, SASEGT. The CDR3 has 13 amino acids. V was cut by 2 bases and J by 3 bases, with 7 bases left in between. The CDR3 DNA reads TGTGCCAGCAGTGAACAGACCGACTATGGCTACACCTTC. Translation gives CASSEQTDYGYTF.

The chain combines TRBV29-1 with TRBJ1-4; 7 nucleotides match TRBD1. From germline, CDR1 is SQVTM and CDR2 ANQGSEA. CDR3 length: 13 amino acids. With V trimmed by 7 bases and J by 7 bases, 9 bases remained unmatched. The CDR3 sequence is CSGGDRVSEKLFF. The CDR3 DNA follows: TGCAGCGGGGGAGACAGGGTTAGTGAAAAACTGTTTTTT.

The J gene is TRBJ1-2, the V gene TRBV2, with D hard to call. V dropped 4 bases and J dropped 7 bases, with 7 bases sitting between them. The CDR3 consists of 11 residues. Germline CDR1 SNHLY, CDR2 FYNNEI. CDR3 region: CASSGGGGYTF. DNA for the CDR3: TGTGCCAGCAGTGGTGGAGGTGGCTACACCTTC.

V and J are TRBV5-1 and TRBJ2-7; 9 bases align to TRBD2. J was trimmed by 5 bases and V by 4 bases; bases with no gene match: 10. This CDR3 is built from 15 residues. Germline CDR1 is SGHRS and CDR2 is YFSETQ. CDR3: CASSAWGSGGNEQYF. CDR3 sequence (DNA): TGCGCCAGCAGCGCTTGGGGCAGCGGGGGGAACGAGCAGTACTTC.